A single sample gave rise to the 21 T cell receptor beta chains below, sequenced in a study of shared clonotypes between healthy human individuals. Assay used: immunoSEQ multiplex PCR; TCRdb lists only in-frame clones, some missing. Among around 2,100,000 clones listed, about 95% were seen once. Only CD45RO-negative cells positively selected for CCR7 counted as naive CD8 cells, so terminally differentiated effector memory CD45RA+ cells were excluded. Sequencing input: naive CD8+ T cells sorted from blood. These receptors originate from a man younger than 35 in good health.

In the case of this clone: The germline gene is not matched at one end of the junction; a read error may be the cause. The rearrangement uses TRBV5-4 and TRBJ2-7; D not certain. This CDR3 is 11 amino acids long. Germline CDR1 is SGHNT and CDR2 is YYREEE (reference sequence). The CDR3 nucleotides read TGTGCCAGCAGCTCCGCAGGAAGCGTTTCCTTC. Amino acids: CASSSAGSVSF.

The gene calls are TRBV4-1 and TRBJ2-7, with unresolved D. Trimming pared 1 base from V and 2 bases from J, leaving 15 bases between. The germline V gene has CDR1 MGHRA and CDR2 YSYEKL. The CDR3 is 16 residues long. CDR3 in amino acids: CASSQGAPVRAYEQYF. In DNA, the CDR3 is TGCGCCAGCAGCCAAGGGGCCCCGGTTCGGGCCTACGAGCAGTACTTC.

V is TRBV29-1 and J is TRBJ1-1, with unresolved D. Trimming cost V 5 bases and J 2 bases, with 18 bases left between them. The CDR3 has 15 amino acids. From germline, CDR1 is SQVTM and CDR2 ANQGSEA. The CDR3 nucleotides are TGCAGCGTTACTCTCGGGCGGGCGGGAAACACTGAAGCTTTCTTT. Protein: CSVTLGRAGNTEAFF. The whole variable domain, filled in from reference TRBV29-1 and TRBJ1-1, reads SAVISQKPSRDICQRGTSLTIQCQVDSQVTMMFWYRQQPGQSLTLIATANQGSEATYESGFVIDKFPISRPNLTFSTLTVSNMSPEDSSIYLCSVTLGRAGNTEAFFGQGTRLTVV.

CDR3 in DNA: TGTGCCAGCAGCCCGCCGGCAGATTGGGCCTTGAACACTGAAGCTTTCTTT. Translation gives CASSPPADWALNTEAFF. The chain combines TRBV11-2 with TRBJ1-1; D call uncertain. Trimming left V 5 bases short and J 0 bases short, with 19 bases between. The germline V gene encodes CDR1 SGHAT and CDR2 FQNNGV. This CDR3 spans 17 amino acids. The full variable domain, rest sourced from reference TRBV11-2 and TRBJ1-1, is EAGVAQSPRYKIIEKRQSVAFWCNPISGHATLYWYQQILGQGPKLLIQFQNNGVVDDSQLPKDRFSAERLKGVDSTLKIQPAKLEDSAVYLCASSPPADWALNTEAFFGQGTRLTVV.

This chain uses TRBV6-1 with TRBJ2-2; TRBD1 matches at 7 bases. V trimming: 6 bases; J trimming: 3 bases; junction bases outside the gene matches: 7. Germline loops: CDR1 MNHNS, CDR2 SASEGT. The length of the CDR3 is 15 residues. CDR3 amino acids: CASSVGGVDTGELFF. The CDR3 DNA follows: TGTGCCAGCAGCGTAGGGGGCGTTGACACCGGGGAGCTGTTTTTT.

The chain couples TRBV5-1 to TRBJ1-2; no clear D. The germline CDR1 and CDR2 sequences are SGHRS and YFSETQ. Trimming shortened V by 4 bases and J by 8 bases, and 15 bases separated the two germline ends. The CDR3 is 13 amino acids. The CDR3 DNA reads TGCGCCAGCAGCCCGGACTTGGGGATGGGCTACACCTTC. Its translation: CASSPDLGMGYTF. Supplemented by reference TRBV5-1 and TRBJ1-2, the full variable domain reads KAGVTQTPRYLIKTRGQQVTLSCSPISGHRSVSWYQQTPGQGLQFLFEYFSETQRNKGNFPGRFSGRQFSNSRSEMNVSTLELGDSALYLCASSPDLGMGYTFGSGTRLTVV.

The J gene is TRBJ1-5, the V gene TRBV27; a weak D match, TRBD1 (5 bases). V dropped 5 bases and J dropped 6 bases, with 11 bases sitting between them. The CDR3 is 13 amino acids. Germline V gene sequence: CDR1 MNHEY, CDR2 SMNVEV (reference sequence). The CDR3 reads CASSTGLIQPQHF. CDR3 bases: TGTGCCAGCAGTACAGGTTTGATTCAGCCCCAGCATTTT.

The rearrangement links TRBV5-4 to TRBJ2-7, with a possible D match to TRBD1 (7 bases). The CDR3 loop spans 14 amino acids. Per the germline V gene, CDR1 is SGHNT and CDR2 is YYREEE (reference sequence). Trimming removed 3 bases from V and 2 bases from J, with 12 bases in between. The CDR3 sequence is CASSSRGTAYEQYF. CDR3 DNA: TGTGCCAGCAGCTCTCGCGGGACAGCCTACGAGCAGTACTTC.

A single count supports this clone. CDR3 loop: CASSFISGRSHEQYF. As DNA, the CDR3 is TGTGCCAGCAGCTTCATCAGCGGGAGAAGCCACGAGCAGTACTTC. V is TRBV7-9 and J is TRBJ2-7; TRBD2 matches 8 bases. CDR3 size: 15 residues. Per the germline V gene, CDR1 is SEHNR and CDR2 is FQNEAQ (reference sequence). The trim removed 3 bases at V and 5 bases at J, leaving 9 bases unmatched.

V and J are TRBV4-1 and TRBJ2-1; no clear D. This CDR3 comprises 16 residues. V was pared by 0 bases and J by 0 bases, with 9 bases between. Looked up from germline, CDR1 is MGHRA and CDR2 is YSYEKL. In DNA form, the CDR3 reads TGCGCCAGCAGCCAAGAGCCTCCCCCCTCCTACAATGAGCAGTTCTTC. As protein: CASSQEPPPSYNEQFF.

A note on this clone: Other nucleotide sequences from this sample produce the same CDR3. The J gene is TRBJ2-1, the V gene TRBV27; unclear D gene. Germline V gene sequence: CDR1 MNHEY, CDR2 SMNVEV (reference sequence). Trimming removed 0 bases at V and 4 bases at J, with 7 bases between. The CDR3 totals 14 residues. DNA for the CDR3: TGTGCCAGCAGTTTATCGACCAGTTACAATGAGCAGTTCTTC. This encodes CASSLSTSYNEQFF.

This rearrangement joins TRBV13 to TRBJ2-3; possible D gene TRBD2, 7 bases. Germline V CDR1 and CDR2: PRHDT, FYEKMQ (reference sequence). CDR3 length: 13 amino acids. V was trimmed by 6 bases and J by 5 bases, leaving 12 bases between them. CDR3 in amino acids: CASSGGAEDTQYF. CDR3 DNA sequence: TGTGCCAGCAGTGGGGGGGCCGAAGATACGCAGTATTTT.

The V call is TRBV27, the J call TRBJ2-7; D is ambiguous. Trimming removed 4 bases at V and 3 bases at J, with 10 bases between. The CDR3 is made up of 13 amino acids. Germline CDR1 and CDR2: MNHEY and SMNVEV (reference sequence). The CDR3 reads CASSSQMLYEQYF. CDR3 sequence (DNA): TGTGCCAGCAGTTCTCAGATGCTCTACGAGCAGTACTTC.

This clone was found a few times. The chain recombines TRBV18 with TRBJ2-3; 7 nucleotides line up with TRBD1. CDR3 size: 14 residues. V lost 3 bases, J lost 2 bases, and 2 bases stayed unmatched. The germline V gene has CDR1 KGHSH and CDR2 LQKENI. In DNA form, the CDR3 reads TGTGCCAGCTCACCGACAGGGCCCACAGATACGCAGTATTTT. It encodes CASSPTGPTDTQYF.

This chain joins TRBV7-8 and TRBJ2-7, with D perhaps TRBD2 (6 bases). CDR1 and CDR2 from the germline V gene are SGHVS and FQNEAQ. V was trimmed by 8 bases and J by 2 bases, leaving 13 bases between them. The CDR3 runs to 13 residues. In nucleotides, the CDR3 is TGTGCCAGCGCCGGAGGGAGGACCTACGAGCAGTACTTC. Translated, it gives CASAGGRTYEQYF.

The rearrangement uses TRBV28 and TRBJ1-5; D may be TRBD1 (5 bases). Trimming took 5 bases from V and 3 from J, leaving 11 bases between them. This CDR3 has 14 residues. Germline lookup yields CDR1 MDHEN and CDR2 SYDVKM. In DNA form, the CDR3 reads TGTGCCAGCAGTGTGGACAACGCCAATCAGCCCCAGCATTTT. Translating it yields CASSVDNANQPQHF.

CDR3 nucleotide sequence: TGCAGCGCAGAGCAGGGGGTTGAGCAGTACTTC. Encoded protein: CSAEQGVEQYF. The genes are TRBV29-1 and TRBJ2-7, with 7 bases fitting TRBD1. V gave up 7 bases and J gave up 7 bases; unmatched junction bases: 7. Per germline, CDR1 SQVTM and CDR2 ANQGSEA. This CDR3 is built from 11 residues.

This chain links TRBV2 with TRBJ1-1; 9 bases line up with TRBD1. V lost 8 bases and J lost 0; bases outside the gene matches: 7. Germline assignment: CDR1 SNHLY and CDR2 FYNNEI. This CDR3 has 15 amino acids. CDR3 sequence (DNA): TGTGCCAGCCGACAGGGGGTAGGAATGAACACTGAAGCTTTCTTT. Its protein is CASRQGVGMNTEAFF.

The chain links TRBV21-1 to TRBJ2-3; no check of the table's D call, TRBD1, against the DNA was made. TRBV21-1 is termed a pseudogene. The length of the CDR3 is 17 residues. The CDR3 DNA is TGTGCCAGCAGCAAAGCACAGGGGCTCAGAATGGCAGATACGCAGTATTTT. This codes for CASSKAQGLRMADTQYF.

The chain carries TRBV6-1 and TRBJ1-2; 9 bases align to TRBD1. The J segment lost 3 bases and the V segment lost 3 bases, leaving 14 bases of the junction unmatched. This CDR3 region has 18 residues. Germline loops: CDR1 MNHNS, CDR2 SASEGT. DNA for the CDR3: TGTGCCAGCAGTGATCTCCTGACAGGGGGATCTGTCGACTATGGCTACACCTTC. Translated: CASSDLLTGGSVDYGYTF.

Only one count was recorded for this clone. This chain links TRBV6-6 with TRBJ1-4, with D unresolved. V gave up 0 bases and J gave up 8 bases, with 16 bases separating them. This CDR3 is built from 16 residues. Germline V gene data show CDR1 as MNHNY and CDR2 as SVGAGI (reference sequence). The CDR3: CASSYSAAIMGEKLFF. The DNA for the CDR3 is TGTGCCAGCAGTTACTCGGCCGCCATTATGGGGGAAAAACTGTTTTTT.